This T cell receptor (beta chain) was captured in a study of early T cells in non-severe SARS-CoV-2 infection. About the study: Sequencing of unsorted whole blood was done on bulk RNA, leaving chains unpaired. Overall study findings and caveats: Clonotype matching in VDJdb favored anti-spike CD8 responses and did not capture private and CD4 specificities.

This clonotype was seen repeatedly, ten times or more. As yet, its antigen is unknown. The CDR3 runs to 14 residues. V gave up 6 bases and J gave up 7 bases, with 21 bases separating them. The germline V gene encodes CDR1 DFQATT and CDR2 SNEGSKA (reference sequence). The TCR library protocol was used to attach unique molecular identifiers. These identifiers were attached to individual cDNA molecules. TCRdb re-called the 5' RACE reads with MiXCR, one entry per CDR3 protein. The top ten hold 6.2% of the sample, which has over 85,000 distinct CDR3 sequences, about 12% seen once. This clonotype was obtained from an adult who was a healthcare worker with PCR-confirmed SARS-CoV-2 infection or an uninfected control (not recorded which). The chain has TRBV20-1 and TRBJ1-2, with unresolved D. The sequencing input was whole blood. Here the CDR3 reads CSAPLLTELFGYTF. CDR3 DNA sequence: TGCAGTGCCCCCTTACTCACAGAGCTGTTTGGCTACACCTTC.